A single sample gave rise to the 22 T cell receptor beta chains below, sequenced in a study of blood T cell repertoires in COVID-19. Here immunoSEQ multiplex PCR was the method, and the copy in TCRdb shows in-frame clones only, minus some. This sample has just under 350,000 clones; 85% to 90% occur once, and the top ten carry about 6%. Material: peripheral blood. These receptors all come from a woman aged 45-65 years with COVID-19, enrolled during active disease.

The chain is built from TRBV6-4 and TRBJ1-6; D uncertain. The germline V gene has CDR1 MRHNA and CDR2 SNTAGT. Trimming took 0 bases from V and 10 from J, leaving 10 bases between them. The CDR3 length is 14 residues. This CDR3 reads CASSDSTYSSPLHF. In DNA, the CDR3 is TGTGCCAGCAGTGACTCGACTTATTCGTCACCCCTCCACTTT.

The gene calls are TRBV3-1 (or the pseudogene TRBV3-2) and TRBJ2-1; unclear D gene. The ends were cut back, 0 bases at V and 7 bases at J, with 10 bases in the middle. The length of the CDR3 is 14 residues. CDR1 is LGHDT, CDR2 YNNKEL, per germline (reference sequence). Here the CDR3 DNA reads TGTGCCAGCAGCCAAGATAACCCAGGAAATGAGCAGTTCTTC. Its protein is CASSQDNPGNEQFF.

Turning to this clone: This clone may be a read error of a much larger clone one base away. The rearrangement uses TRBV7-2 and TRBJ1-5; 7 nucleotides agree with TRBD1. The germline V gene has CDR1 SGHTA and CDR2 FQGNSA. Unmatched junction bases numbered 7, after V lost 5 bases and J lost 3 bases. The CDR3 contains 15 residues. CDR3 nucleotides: TGTGCCAGCAGCCCACAGGGACAGAACAATCAGCCCCAGCATTTT. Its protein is CASSPQGQNNQPQHF.

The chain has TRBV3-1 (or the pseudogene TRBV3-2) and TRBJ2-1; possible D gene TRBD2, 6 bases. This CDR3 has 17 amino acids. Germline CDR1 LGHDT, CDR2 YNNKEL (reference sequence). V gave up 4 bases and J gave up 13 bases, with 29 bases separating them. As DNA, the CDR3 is TGTGCCAGCAGCCCGACGCCCCGGTGGACTAACCACCGGAGTCAGTTCTTC. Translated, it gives CASSPTPRWTNHRSQFF.

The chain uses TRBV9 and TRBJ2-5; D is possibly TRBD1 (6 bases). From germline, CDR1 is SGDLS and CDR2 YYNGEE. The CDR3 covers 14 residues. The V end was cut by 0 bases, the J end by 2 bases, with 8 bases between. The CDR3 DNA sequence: TGTGCCAGCAGCGTAGGGGGGCTACAAGAGACCCAGTACTTC. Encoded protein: CASSVGGLQETQYF.

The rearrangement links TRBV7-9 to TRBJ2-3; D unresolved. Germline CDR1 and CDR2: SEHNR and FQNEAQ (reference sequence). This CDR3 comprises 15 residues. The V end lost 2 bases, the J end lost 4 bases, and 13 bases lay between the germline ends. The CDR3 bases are TGTGCCAGCAGCTTATCCCAAACATCTGCAGATACGCAGTATTTT. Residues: CASSLSQTSADTQYF.

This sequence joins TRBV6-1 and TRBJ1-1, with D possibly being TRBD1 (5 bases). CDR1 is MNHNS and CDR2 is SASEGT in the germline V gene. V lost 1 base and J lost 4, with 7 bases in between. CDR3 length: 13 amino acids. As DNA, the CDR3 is TGTGCCAGCAGTGAAGAGGGGTTCACTGAAGCTTTCTTT. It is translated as CASSEEGFTEAFF.

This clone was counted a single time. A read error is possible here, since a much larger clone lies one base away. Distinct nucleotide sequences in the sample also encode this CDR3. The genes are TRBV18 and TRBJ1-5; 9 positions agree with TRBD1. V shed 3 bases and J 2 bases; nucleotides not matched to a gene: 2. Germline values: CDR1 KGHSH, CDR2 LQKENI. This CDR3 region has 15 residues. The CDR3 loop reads CASSPDRGGNQPQHF. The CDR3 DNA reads TGTGCCAGCTCACCGGACAGGGGAGGCAATCAGCCCCAGCATTTT.

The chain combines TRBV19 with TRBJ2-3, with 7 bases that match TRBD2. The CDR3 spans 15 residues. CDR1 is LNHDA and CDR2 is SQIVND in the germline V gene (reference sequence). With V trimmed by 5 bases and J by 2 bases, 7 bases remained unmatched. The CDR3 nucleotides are TGTGCCAGTAGTGAGCCGGGACTACTCACAGATACGCAGTATTTT. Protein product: CASSEPGLLTDTQYF.

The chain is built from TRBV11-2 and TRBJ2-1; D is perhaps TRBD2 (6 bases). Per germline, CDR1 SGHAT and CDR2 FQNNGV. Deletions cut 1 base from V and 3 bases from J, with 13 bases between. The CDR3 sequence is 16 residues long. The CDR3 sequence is CASSLGGGKGYNEQFF. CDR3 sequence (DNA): TGTGCCAGCAGCTTAGGGGGCGGGAAGGGCTACAATGAGCAGTTCTTC.

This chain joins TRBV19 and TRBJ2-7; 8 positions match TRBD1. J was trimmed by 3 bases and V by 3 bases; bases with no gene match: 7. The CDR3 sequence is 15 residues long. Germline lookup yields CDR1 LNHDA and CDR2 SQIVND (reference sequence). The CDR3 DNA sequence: TGTGCCAGTAGTATTCTTCGAGACAGGGGCTACGAGCAGTACTTC. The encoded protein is CASSILRDRGYEQYF.

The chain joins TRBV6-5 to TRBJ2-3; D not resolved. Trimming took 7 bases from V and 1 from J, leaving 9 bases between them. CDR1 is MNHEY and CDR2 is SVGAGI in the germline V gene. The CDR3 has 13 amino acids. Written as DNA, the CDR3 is TGTGCCAGCAACGGCCAGGGCACAGATACGCAGTATTTT. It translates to CASNGQGTDTQYF.

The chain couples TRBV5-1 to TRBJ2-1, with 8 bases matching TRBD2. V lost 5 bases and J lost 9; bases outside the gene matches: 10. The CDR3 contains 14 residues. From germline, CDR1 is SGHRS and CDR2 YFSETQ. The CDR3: CASSPRREEGEQFF. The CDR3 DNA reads TGCGCCAGCAGTCCTAGGCGGGAGGAGGGTGAGCAGTTCTTC.

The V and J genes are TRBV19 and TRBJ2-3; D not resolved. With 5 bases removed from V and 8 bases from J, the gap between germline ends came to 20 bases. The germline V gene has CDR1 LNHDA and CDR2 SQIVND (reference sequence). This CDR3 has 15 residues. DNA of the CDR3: TGTGCCAGTAGTGACCCGGGTTTTTCTTTTGGTACGCAGTATTTT. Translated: CASSDPGFSFGTQYF.

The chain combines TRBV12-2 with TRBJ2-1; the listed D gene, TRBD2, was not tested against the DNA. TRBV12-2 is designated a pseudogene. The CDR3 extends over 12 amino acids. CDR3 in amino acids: CASLRGANEQFF. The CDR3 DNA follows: TGTGCAAGCCTACGGGGGGCGAATGAGCAGTTCTTC.

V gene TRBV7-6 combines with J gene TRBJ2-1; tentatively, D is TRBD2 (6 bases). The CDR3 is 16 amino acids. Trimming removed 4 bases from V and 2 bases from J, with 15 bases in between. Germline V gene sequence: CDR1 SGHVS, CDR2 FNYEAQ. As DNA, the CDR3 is TGTGCCAGCAGCTCCCTCCGGACTAAGACCTACAATGAGCAGTTCTTC. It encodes CASSSLRTKTYNEQFF.

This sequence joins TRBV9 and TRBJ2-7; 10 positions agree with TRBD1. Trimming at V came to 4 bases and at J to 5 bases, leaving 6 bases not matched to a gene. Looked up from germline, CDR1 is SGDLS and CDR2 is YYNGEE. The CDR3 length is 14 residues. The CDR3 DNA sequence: TGTGCCAGCAGCCCCAGAGGGACAGGGGACGAGCAGTACTTC. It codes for CASSPRGTGDEQYF.

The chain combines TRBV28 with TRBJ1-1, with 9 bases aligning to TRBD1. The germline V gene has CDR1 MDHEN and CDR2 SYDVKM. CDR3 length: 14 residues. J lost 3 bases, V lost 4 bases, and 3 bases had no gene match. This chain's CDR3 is CASSSGQGYTEAFF. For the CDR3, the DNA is TGTGCCAGCAGTTCGGGACAGGGTTACACTGAAGCTTTCTTT.

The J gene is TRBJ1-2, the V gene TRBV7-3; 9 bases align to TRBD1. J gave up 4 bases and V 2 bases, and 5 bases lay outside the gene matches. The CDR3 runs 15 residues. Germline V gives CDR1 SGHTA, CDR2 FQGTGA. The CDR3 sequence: CASSLGGQGRYGYTF. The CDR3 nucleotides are TGTGCCAGCAGCTTAGGAGGACAGGGGCGCTATGGCTACACCTTC.

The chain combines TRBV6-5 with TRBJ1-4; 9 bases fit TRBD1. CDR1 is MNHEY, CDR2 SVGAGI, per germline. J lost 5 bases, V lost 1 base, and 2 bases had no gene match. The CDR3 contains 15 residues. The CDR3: CASSYYRGPNEKLFF. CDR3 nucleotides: TGTGCCAGCAGTTACTACAGGGGGCCAAATGAAAAACTGTTTTTT.

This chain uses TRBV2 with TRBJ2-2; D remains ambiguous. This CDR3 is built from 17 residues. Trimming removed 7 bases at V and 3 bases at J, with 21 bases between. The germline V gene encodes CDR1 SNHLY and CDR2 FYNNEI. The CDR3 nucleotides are TGTGCCAGCAAGATCAGTGGGCAGGTACTTTACACCGGGGAGCTGTTTTTT. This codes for CASKISGQVLYTGELFF.

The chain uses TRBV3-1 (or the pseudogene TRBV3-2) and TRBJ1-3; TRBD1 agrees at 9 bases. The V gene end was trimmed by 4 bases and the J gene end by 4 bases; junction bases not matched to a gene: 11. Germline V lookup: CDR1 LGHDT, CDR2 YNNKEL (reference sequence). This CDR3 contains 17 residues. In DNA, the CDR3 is TGTGCCAGCAGCCCGATAGTGGGACAGGGTAAAGGAAACACCATATATTTT. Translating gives CASSPIVGQGKGNTIYF.